This is a list of T cell receptor beta chains from one sample in a study of beta chain features in type 1 diabetes. Data came from immunoSEQ multiplex PCR; TCRdb stores just in-frame clones and leaves some out. The sample records fewer than 350,000 clones, over 14% being singletons. The specimen was naive CD4+ T cells from blood. All receptors come from a man aged 18 to 35 with type 1 diabetes. Both conserved end residues are part of each CDR3. A D gene is named only where the DNA matches it firmly. Expanded clones get a size class; other rows say once, few or many, or leave the size out.

d_gene	abundance	v_gene	j_gene	CDR3nt	CDR3aa
TRBD2	few	TRBV10-3	TRBJ2-5	TGTGCCATCACCCGGGGACTACAAGAGACCCAGTACTTC	CAITRGLQETQYF
-	-	TRBV28	TRBJ1-2	TGTGCTACCCGTCGGGGGGGGAACTATGGCTACACCTTC	CATRRGGNYGYTF
-	-	TRBV7-9	TRBJ1-2	TGTGCCAGCAGCTTAGTTTCAGGCTATGGCTACACCTTC	CASSLVSGYGYTF
-	few	TRBV4-3	TRBJ1-4	TGCGCCAGCAGCCAAGAGAGATTCGGAGCCGCAAAACTGTTTTTT	CASSQERFGAAKLFF
-	-	TRBV6-6	TRBJ2-5	TGTGCCAGCAGTTACAGTCACATCCAAGAGACCCAGTACTTC	CASSYSHIQETQYF
TRBD2	few	TRBV30	TRBJ2-1	TGTGCCTGGAGCTCCATAGCACTAGCGGGATCGGCGGGTGAGCAGTTCTTC	CAWSSIALAGSAGEQFF
-	-	TRBV13	TRBJ1-3	TGTGCCAGCAGCTTAACAGAAATGGACACCATATATTTT	CASSLTEMDTIYF
TRBD2	few	TRBV9	TRBJ2-1	TGTGCCAGCAGCGTAGAGGATAGCGGGGGGCCATACAATGAGCAGTTCTTC	CASSVEDSGGPYNEQFF
-	few	TRBV6-5	TRBJ2-3	TGTGCCAGCAGTTACTCGGGGGCGCGCACAGATACGCAGTATTTT	CASSYSGARTDTQYF
-	-	TRBV28	TRBJ1-6	TGTGCCAGCAGTTTCACAGGGTTCACCCTCCACTTT	CASSFTGFTLHF
TRBD2	-	TRBV28	TRBJ2-1	TGTGCCAGCAGTTTGCTGGTAGCGGGAGAATTGAATGAGCAGTTCTTC	CASSLLVAGELNEQFF